What follows are 7 T cell receptor beta chains derived from one specimen sequenced in a study of PD-L1 blockade in urothelial cancer. The assay was immunoSEQ multiplex PCR, and TCRdb's table has in-frame clones only and misses some. Here the sample spans 70,000 or so clones, about 89% being singletons. The sequenced sample was PBMCs, obtained around atezolizumab (anti-PD-L1) treatment. All receptors come from a man aged 55 to 70 with urothelial cancer.

The chain combines TRBV7-2 with TRBJ1-5; the D is unclear. In germline, CDR1 is SGHTA, CDR2 FQGNSA. The CDR3 runs to 12 residues. Between the trimmed V and J ends, which lost 5 bases and 6 bases, there was a span of 8 bases. The CDR3 spells CASSLRGQPQHF. The CDR3 DNA reads TGTGCCAGCAGCCTAAGAGGTCAGCCCCAGCATTTT. Using reference TRBV7-2 and TRBJ1-5 for the parts outside the CDR3, the full variable domain is GAGVSQSPSNKVTEKGKDVELRCDPISGHTALYWYRQSLGQGLEFLIYFQGNSAPDKSGLPSDRFSAERTGGSVSTLTIQRTQQEDSAVYLCASSLRGQPQHFGDGTRLSIL.

The CDR3 loop is CARRVGARQETQYF. DNA for the CDR3: TGCGCCCGACGCGTGGGGGCTCGGCAAGAGACCCAGTACTTC. V gene TRBV5-1 combines with J gene TRBJ2-5, with D perhaps TRBD1 (6 bases). The CDR3 runs 14 residues. V lost 10 bases to trimming and J lost 2 bases, with 18 bases between them. Germline V gene lookup returns CDR1 SGHRS and CDR2 YFSETQ.

This chain joins TRBV7-9 and TRBJ2-7, with TRBD2 as a possible D gene (6 bases). Trimming pared 5 bases from V and 2 bases from J, leaving 13 bases between. CDR3 length equals 14 residues. Germline V gene data show CDR1 as SEHNR and CDR2 as FQNEAQ (reference sequence). The CDR3 DNA is TGTGCCAGCAGCGACTGGGGGGAAACCTACGAGCAGTACTTC. Its translation is CASSDWGETYEQYF.

The rearrangement uses TRBV5-8 and TRBJ1-1; D is uncertain. This CDR3 region has 15 residues. Between the trimmed V and J ends, which lost 4 bases and 1 base, there was a span of 14 bases. Per the germline V gene, CDR1 is SGHTS and CDR2 is YDEGEE. In DNA form, the CDR3 reads TGTGCCAGCAGCGCCCGAGGGCTGGGGAACACTGAAGCTTTCTTT. It yields the protein CASSARGLGNTEAFF.

The chain has TRBV12-5 and TRBJ2-3; 10 bases match TRBD1. The ends lost 2 bases at V and 1 base at J; junction bases unmatched: 9. The CDR3 is 18 residues long. From germline, CDR1 is LGHNT and CDR2 FRNRAP. CDR3 sequence: CASGLSLTGGVGTDTQYF. The DNA of the CDR3 is TGTGCTAGTGGTTTGAGCCTGACAGGGGGCGTAGGCACAGATACGCAGTATTTT.

The CDR3 protein is CASSLSLAGRGDEQFF. The CDR3 bases are TGCGCCAGCAGCTTATCCCTAGCGGGCCGTGGCGATGAGCAGTTCTTC. The J gene is TRBJ2-1, the V gene TRBV5-1, with 8 bases matching TRBD2. Looked up from germline, CDR1 is SGHRS and CDR2 is YFSETQ. The CDR3 runs to 16 residues. Losses at the gene ends were 2 bases for V and 8 bases for J; bases not matched to a gene: 12.

The rearrangement joins TRBV30 to TRBJ2-3, with TRBD2 matching 7 bases. The V gene's germline CDR1 is GTSNPN and CDR2 SVGIG (reference sequence). V was pared by 4 bases and J by 6 bases, with 10 bases of the junction left unmatched. CDR3 length equals 14 residues. The DNA for the CDR3 is TGTGCCTGGAATCCGGGGGGAGTATGGGATACGCAGTATTTT. Its protein product is CAWNPGGVWDTQYF.